One and the same sample provided the 11 T cell receptor beta chains below, sequenced in a study of shared clonotypes between healthy human individuals. Produced via immunoSEQ multiplex PCR; TCRdb's table is partial and in-frame only. The sample holds approximately 2.5 million clones, just over 90% seen once. The specimen sequenced was naive CD4+ T cells sorted from blood. Subset given: CD45RA+ positively selected. Receptors originate from a man aged 18 to 30 in good health.

V usage is TRBV2 and J usage is TRBJ2-5, with a tentative D call TRBD2 (6 bases). The V end was cut by 6 bases, the J end by 1 base, with 15 bases between. Germline CDR1 and CDR2: SNHLY and FYNNEI. CDR3 length equals 15 residues. The CDR3 sequence is CASSLRAGSQETQYF. The CDR3, as DNA: TGTGCCAGCAGCCTGAGGGCGGGGAGCCAAGAGACCCAGTACTTC.

In the case of this clone: Additional DNA sequences in this sample encode the identical CDR3. The rearrangement joins TRBV6-5 to TRBJ2-7; 13 positions match TRBD2. V dropped 6 bases and J dropped 4; count of bases not matched to a gene: 6. Germline CDR1 and CDR2: MNHEY and SVGAGI. The CDR3 has 15 amino acids. The CDR3 is CASRRGTSGDYEQYF. CDR3 in DNA: TGTGCCAGCAGACGAGGGACTAGCGGGGATTACGAGCAGTACTTC.

The chain joins TRBV5-1 to TRBJ2-1, with D hard to call. The CDR3 runs to 12 residues. Trimming took 0 bases from V and 8 from J, leaving 6 bases between them. Per the germline V gene, CDR1 is SGHRS and CDR2 is YFSETQ. CDR3 protein: CASSLVAHEQFF. The CDR3 DNA reads TGCGCCAGCAGCTTGGTAGCCCATGAGCAGTTCTTC.

The chain combines TRBV7-9 with TRBJ2-3; no definite D call. CDR3 length: 15 residues. Germline CDR1 and CDR2: SEHNR and FQNEAQ (reference sequence). With 1 base removed from V and 2 bases from J, the gap between germline ends came to 10 bases. CDR3 protein: CASSLVQDFTDTQYF. DNA of the CDR3: TGTGCCAGCAGCTTAGTTCAGGATTTCACAGATACGCAGTATTTT.

J is TRBJ1-5 and V is TRBV6-6; D may be TRBD1 (5 bases). Germline V gene sequence: CDR1 MNHNY, CDR2 SVGAGI (reference sequence). V shed 8 bases and J shed 4 bases, with 9 bases lying between them. The CDR3 is made up of 12 amino acids. CDR3: CASSRGNQPQHF. The CDR3 DNA follows: TGTGCCAGCTCCCGGGGGAATCAGCCCCAGCATTTT.

The V gene is TRBV19, the J gene TRBJ2-7, with D possibly being TRBD2 (6 bases). This CDR3 comprises 15 residues. V lost 1 base and J 0 bases, leaving 10 bases between the germline ends. Germline V CDR1 and CDR2: LNHDA, SQIVND (reference sequence). The CDR3 bases are TGTGCCAGTAGTATAGGGGCGGGACCCTCCTACGAGCAGTACTTC. Translated: CASSIGAGPSYEQYF.

With respect to this clone: The sample has other DNA sequences that encode this CDR3 too. The V and J genes are TRBV5-4 and TRBJ1-1; 9 bases align to TRBD1. Trimming took 3 bases from V and 6 from J; bases not matched to a gene: 6. The CDR3 length is 14 residues. The germline CDR1 and CDR2 sequences are SGHNT and YYREEE (reference sequence). CDR3 DNA sequence: TGTGCCAGCAGCTACACAGGGACAGGGTCTGAAGCTTTCTTT. Protein product: CASSYTGTGSEAFF.

This chain connects TRBV7-2 to TRBJ1-4; maybe TRBD1 (6 bases). CDR3 size: 13 residues. Trimming left V 2 bases short and J 8 bases short, with 9 bases between. Germline V gene lookup returns CDR1 SGHTA and CDR2 FQGNSA. CDR3 DNA: TGTGCCAGCAGCTTAAACAGGGCCGAAAAACTGTTTTTT. As protein: CASSLNRAEKLFF.

This clone appeared a single time. The chain combines TRBV5-1 with TRBJ2-3; D unresolved. The V gene lost 0 bases and the J gene lost 6 bases, with 11 bases spanning the gap. The CDR3 loop spans 14 amino acids. The germline V gene has CDR1 SGHRS and CDR2 YFSETQ. CDR3 sequence (DNA): TGCGCCAGCAGCTTGGATGTGGAATCGGATACGCAGTATTTT. This gives the protein CASSLDVESDTQYF.

Points on this clone: Other DNA variants within this sample encode the same CDR3. The chain combines TRBV19 with TRBJ1-5, with D uncertain. Trimming stripped 3 bases from V and 0 bases from J, with 9 bases between. Looked up from germline, CDR1 is LNHDA and CDR2 is SQIVND (reference sequence). The CDR3 is 15 residues long. CDR3 protein: CASSMTGNSNQPQHF. CDR3 nucleotides: TGTGCCAGTAGTATGACGGGCAATAGCAATCAGCCCCAGCATTTT.

The rearrangement links TRBV5-6 to TRBJ2-5, with D tentatively TRBD2 (7 bases). The germline CDR1 and CDR2 sequences are SGHDT and YYEEEE. The CDR3 loop spans 17 amino acids. The ends were cut back, 4 bases at V and 2 bases at J, with 21 bases in the middle. In DNA, the CDR3 is TGTGCCAGCAGCCTTAGTCAGGGGACTATCAAACAAGAGACCCAGTACTTC. Amino acids: CASSLSQGTIKQETQYF.